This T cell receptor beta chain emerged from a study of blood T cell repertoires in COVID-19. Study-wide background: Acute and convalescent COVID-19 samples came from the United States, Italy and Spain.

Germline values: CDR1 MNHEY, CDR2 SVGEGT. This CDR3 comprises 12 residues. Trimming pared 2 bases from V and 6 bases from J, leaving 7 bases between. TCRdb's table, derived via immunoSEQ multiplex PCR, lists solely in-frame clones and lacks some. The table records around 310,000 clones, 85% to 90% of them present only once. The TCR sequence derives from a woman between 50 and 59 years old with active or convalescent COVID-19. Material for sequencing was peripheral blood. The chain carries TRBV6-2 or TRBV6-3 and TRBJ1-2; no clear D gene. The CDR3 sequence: CASSYGRDGYTF. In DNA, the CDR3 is TGTGCCAGCAGTTACGGGCGGGATGGCTACACCTTC.